This T cell receptor (beta chain) was sequenced during a study of T-cell memory formation after mild COVID-19. TCRdb redid the calling of the 5' RACE reads with MiXCR, one entry per CDR3 protein. The data contain almost 250,000 distinct CDR3 sequences, roughly 14% of them singletons. In its sample, this clonotype was seen a few times. The antigen is undetermined. The CDR3 loop spans 13 amino acids. With 5 bases removed from V and 6 bases from J, the gap between germline ends came to 11 bases. Germline V gene lookup returns CDR1 MNHEY and CDR2 SMNVEV (reference sequence). Study outcomes and limitations: Later expanders leaned CD4+, whereas day 15 to 85 contracting clones were balanced CD4/CD8.

The genes are TRBV27 and TRBJ2-1, with D hard to call. Sequencing was performed on PBMCs or a T cell subset sorted from them (not recorded which). This TCR was recovered from an adult woman who had mild COVID-19 (a few samples of this study predate the infection). Cell type and time point are not known. In DNA form, the CDR3 reads TGTGCCAGCAGTACAATCGGAATCAATGAGCAGTTCTTC. Translating it yields CASSTIGINEQFF.